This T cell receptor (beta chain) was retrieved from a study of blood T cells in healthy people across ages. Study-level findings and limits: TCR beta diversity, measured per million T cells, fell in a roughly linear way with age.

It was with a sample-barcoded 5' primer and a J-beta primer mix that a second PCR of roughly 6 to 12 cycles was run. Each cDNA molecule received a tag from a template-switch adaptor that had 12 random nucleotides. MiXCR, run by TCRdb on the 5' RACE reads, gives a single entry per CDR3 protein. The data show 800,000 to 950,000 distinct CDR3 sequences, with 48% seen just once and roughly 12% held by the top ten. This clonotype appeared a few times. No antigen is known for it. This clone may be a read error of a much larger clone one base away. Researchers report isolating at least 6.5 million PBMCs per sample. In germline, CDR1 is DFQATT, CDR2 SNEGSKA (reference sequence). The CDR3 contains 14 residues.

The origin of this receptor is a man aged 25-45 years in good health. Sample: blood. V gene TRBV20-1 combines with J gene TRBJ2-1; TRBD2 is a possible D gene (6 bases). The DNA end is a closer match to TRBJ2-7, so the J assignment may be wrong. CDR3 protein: CSARSGSSYNEQYF. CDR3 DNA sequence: TGCAGTGCCCGGTCCGGGAGCTCCTACAATGAGCAGTACTTC.